The clone carrying this T cell receptor beta chain was found a few times. The method was immunoSEQ multiplex PCR; TCRdb's version includes in-frame clones alone and lacks a portion of them. The sample has about 200,000 clones, over 65% seen once. Losses at the gene ends were 4 bases for V and 7 bases for J; bases not matched to a gene: 6. The CDR3 totals 14 residues. These data originate in a study of cytotoxic CD8 clonotypes in ibrutinib-treated CLL. Across the study: Partial responders roughly 25, complete 2; around twelve progressed and around 15 stayed in remission by median about 6 years.

PBMCs that had been cryopreserved were the source of 2 to 2.5 micrograms of genomic DNA for TCR beta libraries. This sequence originates from a human donor with chronic lymphocytic leukemia. The specimen was PBMCs, collected after 12 months of ibrutinib treatment. The rearrangement links TRBV5-3 to TRBJ2-3; TRBD2 matches 10 bases. TRBV5-3 is an ORF for which the function is uncertain. The CDR3 sequence: CARSAGTSVYTQYF. CDR3 sequence (DNA): TGTGCCAGAAGCGCCGGGACTAGCGTGTATACGCAGTATTTT.